This T cell receptor beta chain is drawn from a study of T-cell reconstitution after alpha-beta-depleted transplantation in children. V was pared by 3 bases and J by 8 bases, with 6 bases of the junction left unmatched. The CDR3 is 16 residues long. Looked up from germline, CDR1 is KGHSH and CDR2 is LQKENI. This clonotype appeared a few times. The TCRbeta library incorporated unique molecular identifiers. TCRdb independently ran MiXCR on the PCR reads; one entry per CDR3 protein. Among around 410,000 distinct CDR3 sequences listed, roughly a tenth were seen once. The sample here was PBMCs from the stem cell graft donor, taken from the stem cell graft. This clonotype was sampled from a human donor who donated a stem cell graft to a child with acute myeloid leukemia. V gene TRBV18 combines with J gene TRBJ1-6; TRBD1 matches at 11 bases. CDR3 amino acids: CASSPLRGQGDSPLHF. The CDR3 DNA reads as TGTGCCAGCTCACCTCTGAGGGGACAGGGGGATTCACCCCTCCACTTT.